What follows describes a single T cell receptor (beta chain). RNA was extracted with the RNeasy kit, and a quantity of roughly 0.45 to 1 ug was reverse transcribed using random hexamers. TCR beta CDR3 was amplified by immunoSEQ covering 54 Vbeta and 13 Jbeta. From the immunoSEQ multiplex PCR reads, TCRdb called clonotypes with MiXCR, one entry per CDR3 protein. Counted here are 150,000 to 200,000 distinct CDR3 sequences, roughly 93% occurring once; the ten biggest clones make up more than 0.13%. The data belong to a study of CD8 T cells in Susac syndrome. TCR beta sequences were obtained from blood CD8+ and CD4+ T cells. CDR3 length: 14 residues. Germline values: CDR1 GTSNPN, CDR2 SVGIG (reference sequence). V lost 2 bases, J lost 4 bases, and 11 bases lay in between.

The chain carries TRBV30 and TRBJ1-4; a possible D gene is TRBD1 (5 bases). The sequence was obtained from a human donor in good health. Sequenced: CD4+ T cells from PBMCs. The CDR3 nucleotides read TGTGCCTGGAGTCCGACAGACCTTAATGAAAAACTGTTTTTT. Translation gives CAWSPTDLNEKLFF.